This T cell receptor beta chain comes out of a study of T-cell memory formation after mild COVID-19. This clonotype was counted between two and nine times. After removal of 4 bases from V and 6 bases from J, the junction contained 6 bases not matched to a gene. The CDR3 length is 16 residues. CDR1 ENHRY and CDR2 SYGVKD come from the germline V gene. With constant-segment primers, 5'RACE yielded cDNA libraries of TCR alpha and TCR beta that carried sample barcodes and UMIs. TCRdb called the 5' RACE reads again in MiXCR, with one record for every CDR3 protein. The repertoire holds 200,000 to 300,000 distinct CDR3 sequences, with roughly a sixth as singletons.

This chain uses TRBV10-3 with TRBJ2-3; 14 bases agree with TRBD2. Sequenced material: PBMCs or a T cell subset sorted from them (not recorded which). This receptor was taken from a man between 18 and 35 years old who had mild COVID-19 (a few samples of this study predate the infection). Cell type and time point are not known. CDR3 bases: TGTGCCATCAGTGTGACTAGCGGGGGGGCAATCGATACGCAGTATTTT. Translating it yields CAISVTSGGAIDTQYF.